This section outlines one TCR beta chain sequence together with its context. What it binds is unknown. This record comes from a study of cytomegalovirus exposure and HLA in healthy donors. Points from the study as a whole: TCR beta V segments were, for the most part, productive about 87% or about 30% of the time in an earlier analysis. In vitro work confirmed that a few CMV-associated chains recognize CMV antigens. Rates of TCR association differed by HLA locus in a later analysis, with DRB1 highest and HLA-C lowest. It was reported that TCR beta sequences correctly inferred the HLA-A and HLA-B alleles for most subjects.

Germline V gene sequence: CDR1 SGHTA, CDR2 FQGNSA. With 3 bases removed from V and 6 bases from J, the gap between germline ends came to 17 bases. This CDR3 has 15 amino acids. PCR primers comprised 60 Vbeta and 13 Jbeta primers. The method was immunoSEQ multiplex PCR; TCRdb's version includes in-frame clones alone and lacks a portion of them. The data hold under 150,000 clones, with approximately 79% observed a single time. The source of this sequence is a woman between 50 and 59 years old in good health and CMV-seropositive. This chain uses TRBV7-2 with TRBJ1-1, with a possible D match to TRBD1 (5 bases). The sequenced sample was PBMCs. The DNA of the CDR3 is TGTGCCAGCAGCTTGGAGTCGGGGGGATTCCCTGAAGCTTTCTTT. The encoded protein is CASSLESGGFPEAFF.